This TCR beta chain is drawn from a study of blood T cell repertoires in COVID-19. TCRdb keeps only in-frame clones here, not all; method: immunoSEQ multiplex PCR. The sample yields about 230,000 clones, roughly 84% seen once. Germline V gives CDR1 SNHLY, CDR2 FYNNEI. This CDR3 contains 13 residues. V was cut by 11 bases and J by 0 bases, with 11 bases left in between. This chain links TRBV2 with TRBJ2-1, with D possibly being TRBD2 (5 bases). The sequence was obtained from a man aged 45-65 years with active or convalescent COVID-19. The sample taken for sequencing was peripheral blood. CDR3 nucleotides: TGTGCCGGCCAGCGGAGCTCCTACAATGAGCAGTTCTTC. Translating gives CAGQRSSYNEQFF.